This T cell receptor beta chain stems from a study of cytomegalovirus exposure and HLA in healthy donors. Both 60 Vbeta primers and 13 Jbeta primers went into the PCR. TCRdb's copy holds only in-frame clones and misses some; the assay was immunoSEQ multiplex PCR. The sample includes 80,000 to 95,000 clones, 65% to 80% seen only once; the top ten take 15% to 20%. V was pared by 0 bases and J by 8 bases, with 5 bases of the junction left unmatched. Germline CDR1 reads ENHRY; CDR2 reads SYGVKD. The CDR3 has 16 residues. The origin of this receptor is a woman in her late teens or twenties in good health and CMV-seropositive. Sample: PBMCs. The chain uses TRBV10-3 and TRBJ1-6; 9 positions match TRBD1. Here the CDR3 reads CAISESMDRGDSPLHF. As DNA, the CDR3 is TGTGCCATCAGTGAGTCGATGGACAGGGGTGATTCACCCCTCCACTTT.